The 2 T cell receptor beta chains in this list originate from one sample, sequenced in a study of T cell repertoires in cytomegalovirus infection. TCRdb processed the reads anew with MiXCR; each CDR3 protein has one entry. The table has some 300,000 distinct CDR3 sequences, roughly 15% seen once. The sequencing input was PBMCs. These receptors all come from a human donor in good health (CMV status not recorded). Some clones in this sample may be carry-over from other donors' samples.

Remarks on this clonotype: This sequence may be a read error, since a much larger clone differs from it by one base. The V and J genes are TRBV7-9 and TRBJ2-3, with D unclear. The V gene's germline CDR1 is SEHNR and CDR2 FQNEAQ (reference sequence). V was shortened by 5 bases and J by 2 bases, with 17 bases between the two germline ends. This CDR3 region has 16 residues. The CDR3 region has the DNA TGTGCCAGCAGCCCGGGTGTGAAGAGGATCACAGATACGCAGTATTTT. The encoded protein is CASSPGVKRITDTQYF.

This clonotype showed up many times. The V gene is TRBV7-2, the J gene TRBJ1-2; 10 positions agree with TRBD1. The CDR3 totals 15 residues. V lost 5 bases, J lost 6 bases, and 9 bases stayed unmatched. Germline V gene lookup returns CDR1 SGHTA and CDR2 FQGNSA. CDR3 coding DNA: TGTGCCAGCAGCCCCTCCGGGACAGGGGCGGATGGCTACACCTTC. Encoded protein: CASSPSGTGADGYTF.